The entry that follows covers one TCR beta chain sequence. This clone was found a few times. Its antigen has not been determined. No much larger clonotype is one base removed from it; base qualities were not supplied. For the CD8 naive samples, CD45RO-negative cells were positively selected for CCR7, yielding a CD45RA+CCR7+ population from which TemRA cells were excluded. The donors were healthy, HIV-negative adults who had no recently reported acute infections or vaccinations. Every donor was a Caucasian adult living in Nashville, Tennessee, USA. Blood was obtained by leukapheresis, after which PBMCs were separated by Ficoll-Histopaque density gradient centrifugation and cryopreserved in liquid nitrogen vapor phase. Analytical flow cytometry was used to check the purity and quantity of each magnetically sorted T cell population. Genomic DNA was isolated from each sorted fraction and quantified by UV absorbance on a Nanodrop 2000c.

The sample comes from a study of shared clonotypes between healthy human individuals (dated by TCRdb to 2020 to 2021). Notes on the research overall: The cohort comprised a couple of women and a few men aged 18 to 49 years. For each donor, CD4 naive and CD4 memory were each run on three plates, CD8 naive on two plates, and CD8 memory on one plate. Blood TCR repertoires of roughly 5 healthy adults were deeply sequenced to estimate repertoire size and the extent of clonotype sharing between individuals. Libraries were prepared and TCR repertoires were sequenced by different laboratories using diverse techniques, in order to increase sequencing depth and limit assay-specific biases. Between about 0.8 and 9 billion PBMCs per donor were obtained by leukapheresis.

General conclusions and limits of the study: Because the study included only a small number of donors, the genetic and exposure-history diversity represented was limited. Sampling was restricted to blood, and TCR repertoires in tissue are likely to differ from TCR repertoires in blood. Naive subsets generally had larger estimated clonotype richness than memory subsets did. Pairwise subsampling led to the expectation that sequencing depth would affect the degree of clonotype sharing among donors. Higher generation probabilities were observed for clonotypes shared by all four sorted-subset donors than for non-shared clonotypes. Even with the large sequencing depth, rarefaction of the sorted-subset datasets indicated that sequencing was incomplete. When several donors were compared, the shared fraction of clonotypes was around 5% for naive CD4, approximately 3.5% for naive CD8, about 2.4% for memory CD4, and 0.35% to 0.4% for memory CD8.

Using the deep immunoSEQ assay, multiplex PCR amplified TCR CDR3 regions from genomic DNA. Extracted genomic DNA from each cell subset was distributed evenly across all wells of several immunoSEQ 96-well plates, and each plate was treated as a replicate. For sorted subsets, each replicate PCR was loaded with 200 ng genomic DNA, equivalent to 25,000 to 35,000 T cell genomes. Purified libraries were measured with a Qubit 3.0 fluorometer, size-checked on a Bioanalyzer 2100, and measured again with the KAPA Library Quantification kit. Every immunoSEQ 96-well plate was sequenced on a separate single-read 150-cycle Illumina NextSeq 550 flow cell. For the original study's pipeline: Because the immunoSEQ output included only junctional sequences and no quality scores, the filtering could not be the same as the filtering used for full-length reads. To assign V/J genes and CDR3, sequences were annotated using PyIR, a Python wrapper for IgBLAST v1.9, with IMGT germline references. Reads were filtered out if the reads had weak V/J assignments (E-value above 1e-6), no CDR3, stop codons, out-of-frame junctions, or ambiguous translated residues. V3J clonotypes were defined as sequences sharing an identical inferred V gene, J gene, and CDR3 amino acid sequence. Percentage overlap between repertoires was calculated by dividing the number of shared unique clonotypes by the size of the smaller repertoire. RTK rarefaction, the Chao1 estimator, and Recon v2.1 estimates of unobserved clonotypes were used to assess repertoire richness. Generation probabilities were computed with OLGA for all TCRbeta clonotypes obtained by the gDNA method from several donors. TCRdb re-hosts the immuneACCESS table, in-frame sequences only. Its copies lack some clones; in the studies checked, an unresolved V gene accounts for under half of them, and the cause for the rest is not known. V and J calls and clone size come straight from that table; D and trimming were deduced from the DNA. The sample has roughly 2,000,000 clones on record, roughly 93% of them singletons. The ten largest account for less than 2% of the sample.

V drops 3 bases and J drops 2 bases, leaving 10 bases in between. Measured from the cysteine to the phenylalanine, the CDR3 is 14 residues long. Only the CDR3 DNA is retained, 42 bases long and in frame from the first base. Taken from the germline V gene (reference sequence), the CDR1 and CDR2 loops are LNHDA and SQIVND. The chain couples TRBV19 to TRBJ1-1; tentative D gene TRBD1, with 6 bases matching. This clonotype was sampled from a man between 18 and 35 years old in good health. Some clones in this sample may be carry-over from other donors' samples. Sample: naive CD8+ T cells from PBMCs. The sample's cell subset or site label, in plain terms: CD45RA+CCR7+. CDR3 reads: CASSIPDRNTEAFF. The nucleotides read TGTGCCAGTAGTATCCCGGACAGAAACACTGAAGCTTTCTTT.